A single sample is the source of the 28 T cell receptor beta chains below, sequenced in a study of T cell responses to AZD1222 COVID-19 vaccine. Libraries were prepared by immunoSEQ multiplex PCR; TCRdb keeps only in-frame clonotypes and omits some of them. This sample has around 160,000 clones; around 93% occur once, and the top ten carry about 1.9%. The specimen was peripheral blood, collected on day 0 of AZD1222 vaccination. Receptors originate from an adult in good health.

The table lists this clone with a count of one. The rearrangement joins TRBV18 to TRBJ1-4; D perhaps matches TRBD1 (6 bases). CDR1 and CDR2 from the germline V gene are KGHSH and LQKENI. V shed 2 bases and J shed 3 bases, with 13 bases lying between them. The length of the CDR3 is 16 residues. For the CDR3, the DNA is TGTGCCAGCTCACCAAGGACAGTATCGGCTAATGAAAAACTGTTTTTT. This encodes CASSPRTVSANEKLFF.

V gene TRBV5-1 combines with J gene TRBJ1-3; no definite D call. Germline V gives CDR1 SGHRS, CDR2 YFSETQ. Trimming left V 0 bases short and J 0 bases short, with 13 bases between. CDR3 length equals 17 residues. CDR3 sequence reads: CASSLAPSRISGNTIYF. In DNA form, the CDR3 reads TGCGCCAGCAGCTTGGCCCCCTCCAGGATCTCTGGAAACACCATATATTTT.

This chain joins TRBV6-4 and TRBJ2-7, with D maybe TRBD2 (6 bases). V lost 10 bases, J lost 0 bases, and 19 bases lay in between. This CDR3 region has 15 residues. The germline CDR1 and CDR2 sequences are MRHNA and SNTAGT. CDR3 sequence reads: CATRRAGSSSYEQYF. DNA for the CDR3: TGTGCCACCCGGCGGGCGGGGTCTAGCTCCTACGAGCAGTACTTC.

J is TRBJ1-4 and V is TRBV6-5; D call uncertain. Trimming pared 2 bases from V and 1 base from J, leaving 5 bases between. The V gene's germline CDR1 is MNHEY and CDR2 SVGAGI. The CDR3 length is 14 residues. The CDR3 DNA sequence: TGTGCCAGCAGTTACAGCAGAACTAATGAAAAACTGTTTTTT. Protein sequence: CASSYSRTNEKLFF.

The chain couples TRBV6-5 to TRBJ2-7; TRBD1 agrees at 7 bases. The CDR3 contains 14 residues. Germline-derived CDR1 and CDR2 are MNHEY and SVGAGI. V lost 2 bases, J lost 2 bases, and 3 bases stayed unmatched. The CDR3 DNA follows: TGTGCCAGCAGTTACAGGGACAGAACCTACGAGCAGTACTTC. Translating it yields CASSYRDRTYEQYF.

In regard to this clone: Other DNA sequences in the same sample also yield this CDR3. The CDR3 protein is CASSLGPSSYEQYF. CDR3 in DNA: TGTGCCAGCAGCTTAGGCCCCAGCTCCTACGAGCAGTACTTC. The chain uses TRBV11-2 and TRBJ2-7; D is unclear. The V and J ends lost 1 base and 0 bases respectively, with 7 bases between them. Germline V lookup: CDR1 SGHAT, CDR2 FQNNGV. CDR3 size: 14 residues.

The rearrangement links TRBV7-6 to TRBJ2-7; D is undetermined. There are 13 residues in the CDR3. Trimming pared 0 bases from V and 2 bases from J, leaving 5 bases between. Germline V gives CDR1 SGHVS, CDR2 FNYEAQ. The CDR3 loop reads CASSLAGTYEQYF. The CDR3 DNA follows: TGTGCCAGCAGCTTAGCGGGGACCTACGAGCAGTACTTC.

The chain joins TRBV18 to TRBJ2-3; no firm D call. The CDR3 extends over 14 amino acids. The germline gives CDR1 KGHSH, CDR2 LQKENI. V shed 2 bases and J shed 1 base, with 7 bases lying between them. DNA for the CDR3: TGTGCCAGCTCACCAACCGCGGGCACAGATACGCAGTATTTT. Encoded protein: CASSPTAGTDTQYF.

CDR3 loop: CASSFVGKRPPSNYGYTF. The CDR3 nucleotides read TGTGCCAGCAGTTTCGTCGGAAAAAGACCTCCTTCTAACTATGGCTACACCTTC. The chain couples TRBV27 to TRBJ1-2, with D uncertain. Trimming cost V 3 bases and J 0 bases, with 20 bases left between them. The CDR3 extends over 18 amino acids. The germline CDR1 and CDR2 sequences are MNHEY and SMNVEV (reference sequence).

This clone occurred a few times. The rearrangement links TRBV2 to TRBJ1-2, with 7 positions matching TRBD1. Germline V gives CDR1 SNHLY, CDR2 FYNNEI. V shed 8 bases, J shed 4 bases, and the junction held 7 bases outside the gene matches. The CDR3 sequence is 13 residues long. The CDR3 DNA follows: TGTGCCAGCGGAACAGGGGCCGGCTATGGCTACACCTTC. This translates into CASGTGAGYGYTF.

The sample holds one count of this clone. V usage is TRBV25-1 and J usage is TRBJ1-5, with D possibly being TRBD1 (6 bases). This CDR3 is built from 15 residues. CDR1 is MGHDK and CDR2 is SYGVNS in the germline V gene. V gave up 6 bases and J gave up 4 bases, with 16 bases separating them. The CDR3 nucleotides read TGTGCCAGCAGGGGAGGAGGGGGGCCTAATCAGCCCCAGCATTTT. Translation: CASRGGGGPNQPQHF.

The rearrangement uses TRBV7-9 and TRBJ1-6; D perhaps matches TRBD1 (6 bases). The germline V and J ends were trimmed by 11 bases and 5 bases, with 16 bases remaining between them. CDR1 is SEHNR, CDR2 FQNEAQ, per germline (reference sequence). This CDR3 spans 14 amino acids. The CDR3 nucleotides are TGTGCCGGTGGCGGGGGCGTAAATAATTCACCCCTCCACTTT. This translates into CAGGGGVNNSPLHF. The complete variable domain, with remaining parts taken from reference TRBV7-9 and TRBJ1-6, reads DTGVSQNPRHKITKRGQNVTFRCDPISEHNRLYWYRQTLGQGPEFLTYFQNEAQLEKSRLLSDRFSAERPKGSFSTLEIQRTEQGDSAMYLCAGGGGVNNSPLHFGNGTRLTVT.

The chain recombines TRBV5-4 with TRBJ1-6, with a possible D match to TRBD1 (5 bases). Trimming took 4 bases from V and 9 from J, leaving 17 bases between them. The CDR3 spans 15 residues. Germline V gene lookup returns CDR1 SGHNT and CDR2 YYREEE (reference sequence). CDR3 sequence: CASSVQTVLGSPLHF. DNA of the CDR3: TGTGCCAGCAGCGTACAGACAGTTTTGGGTTCACCCCTCCACTTT.

The chain links TRBV7-3 to TRBJ2-2; tentatively, D is TRBD2 (6 bases). The CDR3 length is 15 residues. V lost 6 bases and J 5 bases, leaving 16 bases between the germline ends. Germline V CDR1 and CDR2: SGHTA, FQGTGA. The DNA of the CDR3 is TGTGCCAGCAGGGTAGGAACCAGCGGGACCGGGGAGCTGTTTTTT. Its protein is CASRVGTSGTGELFF.

The chain links TRBV7-9 to TRBJ1-2; D is unresolved. This CDR3 contains 14 residues. V lost 1 base and J lost 2, with 8 bases in between. Germline-derived CDR1 and CDR2 are SEHNR and FQNEAQ (reference sequence). In DNA form, the CDR3 reads TGTGCCAGCAGCTTAGGTGCAGCGAACTATGGCTACACCTTC. Its translation is CASSLGAANYGYTF.

This chain joins TRBV5-4 and TRBJ2-1, with a weak D call TRBD2 (5 bases). The germline gives CDR1 SGHNT, CDR2 YYREEE (reference sequence). V was cut by 0 bases and J by 9 bases, with 13 bases left in between. The CDR3 sequence is 14 residues long. CDR3 coding DNA: TGTGCCAGCAGCTTGGTGGGAGAACAGAGTGAGCAGTTCTTC. Translated, it gives CASSLVGEQSEQFF.

The V call is TRBV12-5, the J call TRBJ1-1; possibly TRBD1 for D (5 bases). CDR1 and CDR2 from the germline V gene are LGHNT and FRNRAP. The CDR3 has 15 amino acids. Trimming pared 2 bases from V and 5 bases from J, leaving 15 bases between. The CDR3 sequence: CASGLLRGGSTEAFF. The CDR3 nucleotides read TGTGCTAGTGGTTTGCTTCGGGGGGGTTCAACTGAAGCTTTCTTT. The variable domain in full, completed from reference TRBV12-5 and TRBJ1-1, reads DARVTQTPRHKVTEMGQEVTMRCQPILGHNTVFWYRQTMMQGLELLAYFRNRAPLDDSGMPKDRFSAEMPDATLATLKIQPSEPRDSAVYFCASGLLRGGSTEAFFGQGTRLTVV.

The chain recombines TRBV18 with TRBJ1-1; D unresolved. The V end lost 3 bases, the J end lost 0 bases, and 8 bases lay between the germline ends. Germline V gives CDR1 KGHSH, CDR2 LQKENI. The CDR3 length is 14 residues. The CDR3, as DNA: TGTGCCAGCTCACCTATGGGCCTGAACACTGAAGCTTTCTTT. It translates to CASSPMGLNTEAFF.

CDR3 bases: TGTGCCACCAGCGGGGGGAGCAGCATGAACACTGAAGCTTTCTTT. It specifies CATSGGSSMNTEAFF. The chain combines TRBV15 with TRBJ1-1, with D possibly matching TRBD1 (5 bases). CDR3 length: 15 residues. V lost 5 bases, J lost 0 bases, and 13 bases lay in between. The germline V gene has CDR1 LNHNV and CDR2 YYDKDF (reference sequence).

The rearrangement joins TRBV30 to TRBJ1-4; 8 bases match TRBD1. In germline, CDR1 is GTSNPN, CDR2 SVGIG (reference sequence). Losses at the gene ends were 0 bases for V and 7 bases for J; bases not matched to a gene: 13. The CDR3 totals 17 residues. In nucleotides, the CDR3 is TGTGCCTGGAGTGTACGAGACAGGGGTATGTCTGGTGAAAAACTGTTTTTT. Amino acids: CAWSVRDRGMSGEKLFF.

This sequence joins TRBV5-6 and TRBJ2-5; the match to TRBD1 covers 7 bases. The junction had 11 bases not matched to a gene; V was cut back by 4 bases and J by 5 bases. Per the germline V gene, CDR1 is SGHDT and CDR2 is YYEEEE. This CDR3 region has 15 residues. The CDR3 spells CASSALSGGEETQYF. The DNA for the CDR3 is TGTGCCAGCAGCGCGCTGTCAGGGGGAGAGGAGACCCAGTACTTC.

V usage is TRBV9 and J usage is TRBJ1-1; 7 positions match TRBD1. The CDR3 has 13 amino acids. J gave up 6 bases and V 3 bases, and 5 bases lay outside the gene matches. Germline V gene sequence: CDR1 SGDLS, CDR2 YYNGEE. The CDR3 sequence is CASSAGGRAEAFF. The DNA for the CDR3 is TGTGCCAGCAGCGCAGGGGGAAGAGCTGAAGCTTTCTTT.

This sequence joins TRBV7-2 and TRBJ1-6; D is unclear. The CDR3 is 15 residues long. Looked up from germline, CDR1 is SGHTA and CDR2 is FQGNSA. V shed 2 bases and J shed 5 bases, with 10 bases lying between them. For the CDR3, the DNA is TGTGCCAGCAGCTTACAGAGCTTGGATAATTCACCCCTCCACTTT. Encoded protein: CASSLQSLDNSPLHF.

The CDR3 reads CASSPPLNTEAFF. CDR3 coding DNA: TGTGCCAGCAGTCCCCCATTGAACACTGAAGCTTTCTTT. This chain uses TRBV6-5 with TRBJ1-1; D unclear. V gave up 5 bases and J gave up 0 bases, with 7 bases separating them. Germline V lookup: CDR1 MNHEY, CDR2 SVGAGI. The CDR3 is 13 amino acids.

This clone has only a few counts. The chain is built from TRBV7-9 and TRBJ1-2; the D gene is possibly TRBD1 (5 bases). CDR1 is SEHNR, CDR2 FQNEAQ, per germline (reference sequence). V was cut by 3 bases and J by 4 bases, with 15 bases left in between. The CDR3 is 15 amino acids. The CDR3 spells CASSFAGWDSYGYTF. In nucleotides, the CDR3 is TGTGCCAGCAGCTTTGCAGGCTGGGACTCCTATGGCTACACCTTC.

This chain connects TRBV27 to TRBJ1-5; unclear D gene. Germline CDR1 reads MNHEY; CDR2 reads SMNVEV (reference sequence). The germline V and J ends were trimmed by 3 bases and 6 bases, with 9 bases remaining between them. The CDR3 sequence is 13 residues long. The CDR3 sequence: CASSLGAGQPQHF. Written as DNA, the CDR3 is TGTGCCAGCAGTTTGGGCGCAGGTCAGCCCCAGCATTTT.

V gene TRBV12-5 combines with J gene TRBJ1-1; D gene ambiguous. Trimming stripped 3 bases from V and 11 bases from J, with 19 bases between. Germline V gene data show CDR1 as LGHNT and CDR2 as FRNRAP. CDR3 length: 14 residues. The CDR3: CASGFEGRLSKAFF. The CDR3 nucleotides are TGTGCTAGTGGTTTTGAGGGTCGGTTGTCTAAGGCTTTCTTT.

The chain links TRBV4-1 to TRBJ2-3; TRBD1 or TRBD2 may be the D gene (5 bases each). The V gene lost 2 bases and the J gene lost 4 bases, with 13 bases spanning the gap. Germline V CDR1 and CDR2: MGHRA, YSYEKL. The CDR3 totals 15 residues. The CDR3 DNA follows: TGCGCCAGCAGCCAACCCTTCAGGGACCCAGATACGCAGTATTTT. It codes for CASSQPFRDPDTQYF.